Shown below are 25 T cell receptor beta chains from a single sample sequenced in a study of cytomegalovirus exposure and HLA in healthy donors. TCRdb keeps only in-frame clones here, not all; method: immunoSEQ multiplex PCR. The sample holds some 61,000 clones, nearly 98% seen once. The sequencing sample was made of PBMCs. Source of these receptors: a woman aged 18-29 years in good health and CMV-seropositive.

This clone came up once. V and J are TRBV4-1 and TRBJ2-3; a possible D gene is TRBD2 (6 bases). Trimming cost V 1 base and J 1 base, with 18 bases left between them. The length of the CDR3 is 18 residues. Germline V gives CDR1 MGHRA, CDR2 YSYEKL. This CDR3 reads CASSQGVLAGSGTDTQYF. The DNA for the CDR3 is TGCGCCAGCAGCCAAGGGGTTCTGGCGGGATCGGGCACAGATACGCAGTATTTT.

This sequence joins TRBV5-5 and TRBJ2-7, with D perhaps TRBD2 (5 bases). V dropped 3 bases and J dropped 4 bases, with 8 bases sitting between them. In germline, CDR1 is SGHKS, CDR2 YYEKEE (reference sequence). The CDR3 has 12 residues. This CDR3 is CASSYGVYEQYF. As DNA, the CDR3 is TGTGCCAGCAGCTACGGGGTTTACGAGCAGTACTTC.

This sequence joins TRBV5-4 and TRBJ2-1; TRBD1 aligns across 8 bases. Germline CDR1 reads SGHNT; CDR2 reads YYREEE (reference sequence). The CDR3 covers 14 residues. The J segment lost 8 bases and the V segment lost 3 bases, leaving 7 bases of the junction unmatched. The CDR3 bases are TGTGCCAGCAGCTCGGACAGGGCCTGGGATGAGCAGTTCTTC. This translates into CASSSDRAWDEQFF.

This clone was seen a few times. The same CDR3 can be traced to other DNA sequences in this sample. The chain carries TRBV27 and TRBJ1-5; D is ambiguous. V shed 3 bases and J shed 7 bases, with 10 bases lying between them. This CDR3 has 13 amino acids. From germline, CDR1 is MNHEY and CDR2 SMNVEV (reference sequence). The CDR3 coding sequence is TGTGCCAGCAGTTTGACGGGGAACCAGCCCCAGCATTTT. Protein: CASSLTGNQPQHF.

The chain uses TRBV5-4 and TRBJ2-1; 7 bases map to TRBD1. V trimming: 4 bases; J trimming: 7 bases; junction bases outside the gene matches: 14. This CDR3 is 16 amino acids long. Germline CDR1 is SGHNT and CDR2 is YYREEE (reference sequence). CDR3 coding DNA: TGTGCCAGCAGCGCAAAGACAGGGACCTACCTAAATGAGCAGTTCTTC. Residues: CASSAKTGTYLNEQFF.

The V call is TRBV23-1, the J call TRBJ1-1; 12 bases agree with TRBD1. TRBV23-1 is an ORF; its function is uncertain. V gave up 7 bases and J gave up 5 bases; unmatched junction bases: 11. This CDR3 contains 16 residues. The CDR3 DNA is TGCGCCAGCACCTCCCGGGACAGGGGGCTGGGGACTGAAGCTTTCTTT. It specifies CASTSRDRGLGTEAFF.

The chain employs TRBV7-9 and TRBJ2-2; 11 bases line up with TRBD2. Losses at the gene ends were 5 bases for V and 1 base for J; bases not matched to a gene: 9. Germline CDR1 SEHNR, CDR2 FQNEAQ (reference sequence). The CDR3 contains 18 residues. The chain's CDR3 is CASSPRTSGSVNTGELFF. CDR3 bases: TGTGCCAGCAGCCCCCGAACTAGCGGGAGCGTGAACACCGGGGAGCTGTTTTTT.

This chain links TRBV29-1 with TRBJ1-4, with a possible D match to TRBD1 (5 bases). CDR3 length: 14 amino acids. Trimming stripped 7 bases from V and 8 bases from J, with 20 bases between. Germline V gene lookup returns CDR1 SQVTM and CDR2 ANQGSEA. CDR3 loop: CSGRGDRRGEKLFF. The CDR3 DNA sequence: TGCAGCGGCCGGGGGGACCGGCGGGGGGAAAAACTGTTTTTT.

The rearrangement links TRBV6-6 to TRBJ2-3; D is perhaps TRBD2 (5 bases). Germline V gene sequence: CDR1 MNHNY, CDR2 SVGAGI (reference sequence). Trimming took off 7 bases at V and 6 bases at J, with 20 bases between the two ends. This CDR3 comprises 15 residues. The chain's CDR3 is CASTPGSRVGDTQYF. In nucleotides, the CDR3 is TGTGCCAGCACCCCCGGGTCGCGGGTGGGGGATACGCAGTATTTT.

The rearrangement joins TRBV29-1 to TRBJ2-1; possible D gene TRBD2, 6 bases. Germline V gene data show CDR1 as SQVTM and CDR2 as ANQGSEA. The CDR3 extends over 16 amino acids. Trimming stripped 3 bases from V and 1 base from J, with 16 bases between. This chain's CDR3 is CSVDGGSRTSYNEQFF. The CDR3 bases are TGCAGCGTTGATGGAGGGAGCCGTACGTCCTACAATGAGCAGTTCTTC.

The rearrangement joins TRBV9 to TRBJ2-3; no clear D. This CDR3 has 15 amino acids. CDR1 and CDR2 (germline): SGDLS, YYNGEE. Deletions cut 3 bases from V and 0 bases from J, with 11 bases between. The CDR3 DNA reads TGTGCCAGCAGCGGGCCCGTGTCTAGCACAGATACGCAGTATTTT. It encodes CASSGPVSSTDTQYF.

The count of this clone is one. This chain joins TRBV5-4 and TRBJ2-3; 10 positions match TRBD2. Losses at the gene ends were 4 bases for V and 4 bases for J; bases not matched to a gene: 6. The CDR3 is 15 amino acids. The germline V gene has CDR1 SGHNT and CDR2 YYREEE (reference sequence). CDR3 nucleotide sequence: TGTGCCAGCAGCGTGAGCGGGAGGGCCCCAGATACGCAGTATTTT. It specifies CASSVSGRAPDTQYF.

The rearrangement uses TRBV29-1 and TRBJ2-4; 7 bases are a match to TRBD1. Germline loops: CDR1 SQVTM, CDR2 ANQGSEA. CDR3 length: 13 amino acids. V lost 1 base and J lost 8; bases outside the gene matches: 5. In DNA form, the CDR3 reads TGCAGCGTTGAAGTCCCAGGGGGTTACATTCAGTACTTC. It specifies CSVEVPGGYIQYF.

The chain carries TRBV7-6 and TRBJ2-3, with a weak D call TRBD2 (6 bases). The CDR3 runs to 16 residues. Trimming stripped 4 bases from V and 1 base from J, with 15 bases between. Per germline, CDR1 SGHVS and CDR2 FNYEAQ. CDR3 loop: CASSSISGRGTDTQYF. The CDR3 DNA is TGTGCCAGCAGCTCAATTAGCGGTCGGGGCACAGATACGCAGTATTTT.

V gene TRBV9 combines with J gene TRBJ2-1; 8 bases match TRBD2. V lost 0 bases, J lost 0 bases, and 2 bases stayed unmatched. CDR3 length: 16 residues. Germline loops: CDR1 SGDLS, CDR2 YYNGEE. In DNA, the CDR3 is TGTGCCAGCAGCGTAGCCACTAGCGGCTCCTACAATGAGCAGTTCTTC. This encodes CASSVATSGSYNEQFF.

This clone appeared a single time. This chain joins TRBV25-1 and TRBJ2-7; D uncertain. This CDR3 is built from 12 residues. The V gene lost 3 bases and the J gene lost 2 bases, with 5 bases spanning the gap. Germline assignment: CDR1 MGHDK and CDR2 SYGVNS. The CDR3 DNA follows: TGTGCCAGCAGTGACCCTCCCTACGAGCAGTACTTC. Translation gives CASSDPPYEQYF.

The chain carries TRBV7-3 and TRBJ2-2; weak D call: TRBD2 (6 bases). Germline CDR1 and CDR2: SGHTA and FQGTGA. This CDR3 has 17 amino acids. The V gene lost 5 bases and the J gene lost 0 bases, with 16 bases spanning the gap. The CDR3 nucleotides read TGTGCCAGCAGCGGAAGAAAAGGAGGGCCGAACACCGGGGAGCTGTTTTTT. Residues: CASSGRKGGPNTGELFF.

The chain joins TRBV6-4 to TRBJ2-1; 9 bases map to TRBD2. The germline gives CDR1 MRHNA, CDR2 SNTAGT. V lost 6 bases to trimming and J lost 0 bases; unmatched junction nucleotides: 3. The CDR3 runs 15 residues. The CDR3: CASSYSGGSYNEQFF. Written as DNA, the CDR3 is TGTGCCAGCAGCTATAGCGGGGGCTCCTACAATGAGCAGTTCTTC.

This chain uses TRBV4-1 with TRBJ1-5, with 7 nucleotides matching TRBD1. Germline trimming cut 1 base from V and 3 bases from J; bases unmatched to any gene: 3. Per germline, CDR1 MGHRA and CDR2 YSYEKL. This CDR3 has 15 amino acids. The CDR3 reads CASSQGQGNNQPQHF. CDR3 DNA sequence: TGCGCCAGCAGCCAAGGACAGGGAAACAATCAGCCCCAGCATTTT.

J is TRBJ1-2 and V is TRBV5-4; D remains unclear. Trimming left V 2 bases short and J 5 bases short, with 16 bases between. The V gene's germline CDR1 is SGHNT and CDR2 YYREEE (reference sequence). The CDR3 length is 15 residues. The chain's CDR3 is CASSFPGAEMYGYTF. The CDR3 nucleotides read TGTGCCAGCAGCTTTCCCGGAGCGGAGATGTATGGCTACACCTTC.

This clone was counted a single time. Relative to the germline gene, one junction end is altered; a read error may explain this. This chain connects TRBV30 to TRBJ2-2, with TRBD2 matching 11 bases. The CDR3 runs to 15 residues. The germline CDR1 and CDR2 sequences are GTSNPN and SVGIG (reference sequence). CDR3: CTWIGTSGNTGELFF. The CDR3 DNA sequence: TGTACCTGGATCGGGACTAGCGGGAACACCGGGGAGCTGTTTTTT.

CDR3 region: CASSLRVVQLGTVNYGYTF. The DNA for the CDR3 is TGTGCCAGCAGCTTGAGAGTAGTCCAACTAGGAACCGTTAACTATGGCTACACCTTC. The V and J genes are TRBV5-6 and TRBJ1-2; no definite D call. Per the germline V gene, CDR1 is SGHDT and CDR2 is YYEEEE. V was shortened by 1 base and J by 1 base, with 23 bases between the two germline ends. This CDR3 comprises 19 residues.

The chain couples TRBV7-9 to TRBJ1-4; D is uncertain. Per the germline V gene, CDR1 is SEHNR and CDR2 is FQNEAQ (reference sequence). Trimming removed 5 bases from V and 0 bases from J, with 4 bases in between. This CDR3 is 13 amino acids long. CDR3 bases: TGTGCCAGCAGCCCTGCAACTAATGAAAAACTGTTTTTT. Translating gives CASSPATNEKLFF.

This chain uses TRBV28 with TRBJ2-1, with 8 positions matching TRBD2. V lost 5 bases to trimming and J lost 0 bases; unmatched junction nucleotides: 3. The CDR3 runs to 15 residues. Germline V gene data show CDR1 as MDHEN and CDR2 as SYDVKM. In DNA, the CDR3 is TGTGCCAGCAGTCTACGGGAGGGCTCCTACAATGAGCAGTTCTTC. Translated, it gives CASSLREGSYNEQFF. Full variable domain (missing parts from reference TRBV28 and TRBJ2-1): DVKVTQSSRYLVKRTGEKVFLECVQDMDHENMFWYRQDPGLGLRLIYFSYDVKMKEKGDIPEGYSVSREKKERFSLILESASTNQTSMYLCASSLREGSYNEQFFGPGTRLTVL.

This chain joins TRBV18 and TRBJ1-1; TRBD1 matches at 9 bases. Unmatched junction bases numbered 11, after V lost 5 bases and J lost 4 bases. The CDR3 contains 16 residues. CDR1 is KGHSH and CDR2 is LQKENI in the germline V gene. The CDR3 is CASSSIEQGAGTEAFF. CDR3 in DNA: TGTGCCAGCTCATCAATTGAACAGGGGGCAGGCACTGAAGCTTTCTTT.